Listed here are 23 T cell receptor beta chains from one sample, sequenced in a study of T cells in women clearing cervical HPV infection. The assay was immunoSEQ multiplex PCR, and TCRdb's table has in-frame clones only and misses some. This sample's table reports 22,000 or so clones. Sequencing was carried out using blood buffy coat. The source of these receptors is a woman between 18 and 69 years old with a cervical HPV16 infection that either progressed to CIN3+ or cleared (not recorded which).

CDR3 DNA, as far as it was read: TGTGCCTGGAGCCCACCGGGACAGGGGGGGACCGGGGAG. It yields the protein CAWSPPGQGGTGE. Given in full, the CDR3 is CAWSPPGQGGTGELFF. V gene TRBV30 combines with J gene TRBJ2-2; 11 bases fit TRBD1. Read sequence stops 3 residues before the CDR3 end, and the germline J gene provides the missing end. Trimming took 3 bases from V and 5 from J; bases not matched to a gene: 8. Germline V gene lookup returns CDR1 GTSNPN and CDR2 SVGIG (reference sequence). This CDR3 spans 16 amino acids.

About this clone: Coverage ceases 3 residues before the CDR3 finishes, and the germline J gene fills in the end. This rearrangement joins TRBV7-3 to TRBJ2-7; 11 bases are shared with TRBD1. Germline CDR1 reads SGHTA; CDR2 reads FQGTGA. The CDR3 has 15 residues. V shed 2 bases, J shed 4 bases, and the junction held 4 bases outside the gene matches. Partial CDR3 DNA: TGTGCCAGCAGCTTAGCCGGACAGGGGGCTTACGAG. It codes for CASSLAGQGAYE. The full CDR3 is CASSLAGQGAYEQYF.

Comment on this clone: The read gets to within 3 residues of the CDR3 end, and the germline J gene fills in the rest. The rearrangement uses TRBV12-5 and TRBJ2-1; 10 nucleotides match TRBD1. The ends lost 6 bases at V and 6 bases at J; junction bases unmatched: 5. CDR1 is LGHNT and CDR2 is FRNRAP in the germline V gene. This CDR3 has 14 residues. CDR3 residues: CASGPGQGSNEQFF. Incomplete CDR3 DNA: TGTGCTAGTGGGCCGGGACAGGGGAGCAATGAG.

This clone is deemed medium-sized (0.01 to 0.1%) by its frequency. The chain's CDR3 is CASQKDTLGNTGELFF. CDR3 bases read: TGTGCCAGCCAAAAGGACACTCTTGGGAACACCGGGGAG. This chain joins TRBV2 and TRBJ2-2, with a weak D call TRBD1 (5 bases). Read sequence stops 3 residues before the CDR3 end, and the germline J gene provides the missing end. CDR3 length: 16 residues. Looked up from germline, CDR1 is SNHLY and CDR2 is FYNNEI. Trimming shortened V by 8 bases and J by 1 base, and 17 bases separated the two germline ends.

Details on this clone: The DNA ends 3 residues before the CDR3 does, and the rest of the CDR3 is filled in from the germline J gene. The rearrangement joins TRBV2 to TRBJ1-4; D gene ambiguous. CDR3 length: 15 residues. V was cut by 5 bases and J by 7 bases, with 17 bases left in between. Germline loops: CDR1 SNHLY, CDR2 FYNNEI. The CDR3 DNA, read in part, is TGTGCCAGCAGTAACACCGGGTCACCCTCTGAAAAA. Translated, it gives CASSNTGSPSEK. The entire CDR3 protein is CASSNTGSPSEKLFF.

On this clone itself: The read terminates 3 residues ahead of where the CDR3 ends, so the germline J gene completes it. This chain links TRBV7-9 with TRBJ1-2, with D hard to call. There are 12 residues in the CDR3. The germline V gene has CDR1 SEHNR and CDR2 FQNEAQ (reference sequence). V shed 5 bases and J shed 3 bases, with 7 bases lying between them. CDR3 bases read: TGTGCCAGCAGCCTCCCTGACTATGGC. Residues: CASSLPDYG. The entire CDR3 protein reads CASSLPDYGYTF.

Details on this clone: The read finishes 3 residues shy of the CDR3 end, and the germline J gene is used to complete it. The J gene is TRBJ2-4, the V gene TRBV12-3 or TRBV12-4; a possible D gene is TRBD2 (5 bases). This CDR3 region has 14 residues. The DNA read from the CDR3 is TGTGCCAGCAGTTTAGGGCTAGCTGCAACTGGT. Translated: CASSLGLAATG. The complete CDR3 reads CASSLGLAATGQYF.

The covered CDR3 bases are TGCGCCAGCAGCCAAGGACGGGTAACCGGGGAG. Encoded protein: CASSQGRVTGE. The CDR3 reads in full as CASSQGRVTGELFF. The chain recombines TRBV4-1 with TRBJ2-2; the D is unclear. With the read ending 3 residues before the CDR3 end, the germline J gene is used to fill in that end. Trimming stripped 1 base from V and 5 bases from J, with 8 bases between. Germline CDR1 MGHRA, CDR2 YSYEKL. This CDR3 is built from 14 residues.

On this clone itself: Sequencing ends 3 residues short of the CDR3 end; the germline J gene provides the rest. J is TRBJ2-1 and V is TRBV10-1, with a tentative D call TRBD2 (6 bases). Germline CDR1 and CDR2: WNHNN and SYGVQD (reference sequence). V was cut by 5 bases and J by 0 bases, with 11 bases left in between. This CDR3 contains 15 residues. The CDR3 is CASSRDLSSYNEQFF. CDR3 DNA, as far as it was read: TGCGCCAGCAGTAGGGACTTAAGCTCCTACAATGAG.

A note on this clone: The CDR3 end lies 3 residues beyond the end of the read and is filled in from the germline J gene. The chain is built from TRBV20-1 and TRBJ2-2, with no clear D. V was cut by 1 base and J by 4 bases, with 7 bases left in between. Germline V CDR1 and CDR2: DFQATT, SNEGSKA (reference sequence). This CDR3 has 13 residues. The CDR3 is CSARVGGTGELFF. Partial CDR3 DNA: TGCAGTGCTAGAGTCGGCGGCACCGGGGAG.

With regard to this clone: The missing CDR3 end, 3 residues past where the read stops, is filled in from the germline J gene. The chain employs TRBV19 and TRBJ2-1; TRBD2 matches at 7 bases. V lost 6 bases and J lost 0; bases outside the gene matches: 2. The CDR3 is 14 residues long. Germline V gene lookup returns CDR1 LNHDA and CDR2 SQIVND (reference sequence). The CDR3 bases that were read are TGTGCCAGTAGCCCGGGGGGCTCCTACAATGAG. This encodes CASSPGGSYNE. The full CDR3 is CASSPGGSYNEQFF.

On this clone: The DNA ends 3 residues before the CDR3 does, and the rest of the CDR3 is filled in from the germline J gene. The gene calls are TRBV19 and TRBJ2-2; D gene uncertain. Trimming removed 3 bases at V and 3 bases at J, with 2 bases between. The CDR3 consists of 12 residues. Germline assignment: CDR1 LNHDA and CDR2 SQIVND (reference sequence). Partial CDR3 DNA: TGTGCCAGTAGTATCTACACCGGGGAG. It yields the protein CASSIYTGE. In full, the CDR3 reads CASSIYTGELFF.

A remark on this clone: The sequence runs out 3 residues before the end of the CDR3; the remainder is reconstructed from the germline J gene. This rearrangement joins TRBV19 to TRBJ2-3, with 7 nucleotides matching TRBD1. Germline V gives CDR1 LNHDA, CDR2 SQIVND (reference sequence). The CDR3 covers 13 residues. The CDR3 is CASATGLAYAQYF. CDR3 DNA, as far as it was read: TGTGCCAGTGCGACAGGGCTCGCCTACGCG.

In the case of this clone: Read sequence stops 3 residues before the CDR3 end, and the germline J gene provides the missing end. The rearrangement joins TRBV4-1 to TRBJ2-7, with 16 bases lining up with TRBD2. With 0 bases clipped from V and 5 bases from J, the junction kept 7 bases outside the gene matches. The CDR3 extends over 18 amino acids. From germline, CDR1 is MGHRA and CDR2 YSYEKL. The CDR3 loop is CASSQDLGLAGGKDEQYF. The CDR3 DNA, read in part, is TGCGCCAGCAGCCAAGATTTGGGACTAGCGGGGGGGAAAGACGAG.

To note about this clone: The read terminates 3 residues ahead of where the CDR3 ends, so the germline J gene completes it. The chain is built from TRBV29-1 and TRBJ2-7, with 10 bases aligning to TRBD2. The V segment lost 5 bases and the J segment 3 bases; nucleotides outside the gene matches: 4. Germline assignment: CDR1 SQVTM and CDR2 ANQGSEA. The CDR3 runs to 13 residues. CDR3 DNA, as far as it was read: TGCAGCGTTCGGGCTAGCGGGGGCTACGAG. Amino acid sequence: CSVRASGGYE. The whole CDR3 reads CSVRASGGYEQYF.

A note on this clone: The read stops 3 residues short of the end of the CDR3; the missing end is completed from the germline J gene. The chain has TRBV19 and TRBJ1-4; D possibly corresponds to TRBD1 (6 bases). CDR1 LNHDA and CDR2 SQIVND come from the germline V gene (reference sequence). This CDR3 has 17 amino acids. Trimming left V 0 bases short and J 7 bases short, with 18 bases between. The CDR3 bases that were read are TGTGCCAGTAGTATAGAAGAAGGAACAGGGATTTTTGAAAAA. Protein sequence: CASSIEEGTGIFEK. The CDR3 in its entirety is CASSIEEGTGIFEKLFF.

Concerning this clone itself: From the germline J gene comes the end of the CDR3, since the read stops 3 residues before it. The gene calls are TRBV7-4 and TRBJ1-5, with a possible D match to TRBD1 (6 bases). Germline CDR1 is SGHVT and CDR2 is SQSDAQ. This CDR3 has 16 amino acids. Trimming left V 5 bases short and J 5 bases short, with 19 bases between. The CDR3 loop is CASSHKSGVLDQPQHF. The DNA read from the CDR3 is TGTGCCAGCAGCCATAAATCAGGGGTCTTGGATCAGCCC.

A note on this clone: The read falls 3 residues short of the CDR3 end, and the missing part is taken from the germline J gene. J is TRBJ1-2 and V is TRBV5-6, with D tentatively TRBD1 (6 bases). Germline lookup yields CDR1 SGHDT and CDR2 YYEEEE. The CDR3 has 14 residues. The V and J ends lost 0 bases and 4 bases respectively, with 10 bases between them. The CDR3 reads CASSLGTARYGYTF. The CDR3 bases that were read are TGTGCCAGCAGCTTGGGGACAGCGCGCTATGGC.

Note on this clone: The read falls 3 residues short of the CDR3 end, and the missing part is taken from the germline J gene. The gene calls are TRBV2 and TRBJ2-7, with a possible D match to TRBD1 (5 bases). This CDR3 is built from 14 residues. V shed 3 bases and J shed 0 bases, with 9 bases lying between them. Looked up from germline, CDR1 is SNHLY and CDR2 is FYNNEI. CDR3 region: CASSEAGISYEQYF. The sequenced CDR3 bases are TGTGCCAGCAGTGAGGCAGGGATCTCCTACGAG.

Notes on this clone: The CDR3 is cut off 3 residues early in the read; its end comes from the germline J gene. The gene calls are TRBV5-1 and TRBJ2-1, with 13 nucleotides matching TRBD2. The V segment lost 4 bases and the J segment 9 bases; nucleotides outside the gene matches: 4. CDR1 SGHRS and CDR2 YFSETQ come from the germline V gene. This CDR3 has 14 amino acids. CDR3 residues: CASSPGLAGFEQFF. The sequenced part of the CDR3 DNA is TGCGCCAGCAGCCCGGGACTAGCGGGATTTGAG.

Regarding this clone: The CDR3 end is not reached by the read, which stops 3 residues before it; the germline J gene fills it in. The chain uses TRBV10-2 and TRBJ2-3; 9 bases match TRBD1. Per the germline V gene, CDR1 is WSHSY and CDR2 is SAAADI. There are 16 residues in the CDR3. V dropped 6 bases and J dropped 4; count of bases not matched to a gene: 11. CDR3 protein: CASRQRTGEGADTQYF. The CDR3 DNA, read in part, is TGCGCCAGCAGGCAAAGGACAGGGGAGGGAGCAGATACG.

As to this clone: The sequence runs out 3 residues before the end of the CDR3; the remainder is reconstructed from the germline J gene. The rearrangement uses TRBV4-2 and TRBJ2-7, with D possibly matching TRBD1 (5 bases). The CDR3 has 14 residues. Trimming pared 2 bases from V and 3 bases from J, leaving 11 bases between. Germline-derived CDR1 and CDR2 are LGHNA and YNFKEQ. The sequenced part of the CDR3 DNA is TGTGCCAGCAGCCAACGTCCCGACAGCTACGAG. This sequence encodes CASSQRPDSYE. In full, the CDR3 is CASSQRPDSYEQYF.

About this clone: The CDR3 end is not reached by the read, which stops 3 residues before it; the germline J gene fills it in. The V call is TRBV30, the J call TRBJ1-1; 8 bases match TRBD1. J was trimmed by 0 bases and V by 0 bases; bases with no gene match: 3. This CDR3 is 15 amino acids long. Germline V gene lookup returns CDR1 GTSNPN and CDR2 SVGIG (reference sequence). The CDR3 spells CAWSVWDRMNTEAFF. The CDR3 bases that were read are TGTGCCTGGAGTGTTTGGGACAGGATGAACACTGAA.